The 18 T cell receptor beta chains below come from one sample, sequenced in a study of T cells in Graves' hyperthyroidism and ophthalmopathy. RNA transcripts were the template for amplifying TCR beta CDR3 regions. Primed by the HTBI set, a first-round RT-PCR was run on the TCR CDR3. MiXCR was run by TCRdb on the multiplex PCR reads, yielding one entry per CDR3 protein. The sample comprises 550,000 to 650,000 distinct CDR3 sequences, around 13% of which are singletons, and approximately 15% rests with the top ten. The sample was blood. All receptors come from a woman between 35 and 50 years old with Graves' hyperthyroidism.

A few counts support this clonotype. This chain joins TRBV6-1 and TRBJ1-2, with a possible D match to TRBD1 (6 bases). The V end lost 6 bases, the J end lost 2 bases, and 16 bases lay between the germline ends. The germline gives CDR1 MNHNS, CDR2 SASEGT. This CDR3 region has 15 residues. The CDR3 DNA sequence: TGTGCCAGCAGGGAGACAGGAGCAAAGAACTATGGCTACACCTTC. It codes for CASRETGAKNYGYTF.

This chain joins TRBV29-1 and TRBJ1-1; a possible D gene is TRBD1 (6 bases). V dropped 6 bases and J dropped 0 bases, with 11 bases sitting between them. CDR1 and CDR2 (germline): SQVTM, ANQGSEA. CDR3 size: 13 residues. The CDR3 region is CSVSGDMNTEAFF. The CDR3 nucleotides are TGCAGCGTATCGGGGGACATGAACACTGAAGCTTTCTTT. Based on the CDR3 plus reference TRBV29-1 and TRBJ1-1, the full variable domain is SAVISQKPSRDICQRGTSLTIQCQVDSQVTMMFWYRQQPGQSLTLIATANQGSEATYESGFVIDKFPISRPNLTFSTLTVSNMSPEDSSIYLCSVSGDMNTEAFFGQGTRLTVV.

In its sample, this clonotype was seen a few times. V is TRBV9 and J is TRBJ2-5, with 13 bases identical to TRBD2. The CDR3 totals 18 residues. Germline V gene sequence: CDR1 SGDLS, CDR2 YYNGEE. The trim removed 1 base at V and 1 base at J, leaving 7 bases unmatched. The CDR3 region is CASSVSIGLAGVQETQYF. The CDR3 DNA reads TGTGCCAGCAGCGTAAGTATTGGACTAGCGGGAGTCCAAGAGACCCAGTACTTC.

About this clonotype: This may arise from a read error, as a much more abundant clone is one base away. The genes are TRBV28 and TRBJ2-7; possible D gene TRBD1, 6 bases. Per the germline V gene, CDR1 is MDHEN and CDR2 is SYDVKM. This CDR3 has 13 residues. The CDR3 loop is CASGFGRGSEQYF. In DNA, the CDR3 is TGTGCCAGCGGTTTTGGCAGGGGTAGCGAGCAGTACTTC.

This clonotype came up a few times. Relative to the germline gene, one junction end is altered; a read error may explain this. V gene TRBV20-1 combines with J gene TRBJ2-2, with 10 bases fitting TRBD2. This CDR3 is built from 16 residues. The germline V gene has CDR1 DFQATT and CDR2 SNEGSKA (reference sequence). For the CDR3, the DNA is TGCAGTGCTAGAGAGTCGGCTAGCGGGAGCACCGGGGGGCTGTTTTTT. This gives the protein CSARESASGSTGGLFF.

This clonotype was seen at least ten times. V gene TRBV27 combines with J gene TRBJ2-7; D uncertain. Germline CDR1 reads MNHEY; CDR2 reads SMNVEV (reference sequence). With 8 bases removed from V and 0 bases from J, the gap between germline ends came to 5 bases. There are 11 residues in the CDR3. DNA of the CDR3: TGTGCCAGCGCCAACTCCTACGAGCAGTACTTC. Translated, it gives CASANSYEQYF.

This clonotype was seen a few times. J is TRBJ2-7 and V is TRBV7-2; 10 bases fit TRBD1. J gave up 4 bases and V 3 bases, and 9 bases lay outside the gene matches. The CDR3 runs 16 residues. Germline values: CDR1 SGHTA, CDR2 FQGNSA. The CDR3: CASSLGGGQGKYEQYF. DNA for the CDR3: TGTGCCAGCAGCTTGGGGGGGGGACAGGGGAAATACGAGCAGTACTTC.

This clonotype was seen at least ten times. The V call is TRBV9, the J call TRBJ2-7; a possible D gene is TRBD1 (6 bases). The CDR3 runs to 13 residues. The germline CDR1 and CDR2 sequences are SGDLS and YYNGEE. V lost 0 bases and J lost 6, with 10 bases in between. For the CDR3, the DNA is TGTGCCAGCAGCGTAGACAGGGCGCGCGAGCAGTACTTC. Amino acid sequence: CASSVDRAREQYF.

This clonotype was picked up many times. J is TRBJ1-2 and V is TRBV12-3 or TRBV12-4, with D perhaps TRBD1 (5 bases). The V gene lost 6 bases and the J gene lost 1 base, with 12 bases spanning the gap. CDR3 size: 14 residues. The CDR3 DNA sequence: TGTGCCAGCAGCCAGGGTCACGTTAACTATGGCTACACCTTC. This encodes CASSQGHVNYGYTF.

For this clonotype: A much larger clone lies one base from this, so it may be a read error. This rearrangement joins TRBV3-1 to TRBJ2-3; D remains ambiguous. CDR3 size: 16 residues. Germline CDR1 reads LGHDT; CDR2 reads YNNKEL (reference sequence). This CDR3 is CASSHSRTISTDTRYF. The CDR3 DNA reads TGTGCCAGCAGCCATTCTAGAACGATTAGCACAGATACGCGGTATTTT.

This clonotype was found many times. The chain employs TRBV4-1 and TRBJ2-1, with D unclear. Germline CDR1 and CDR2: MGHRA and YSYEKL. The V end lost 4 bases, the J end lost 4 bases, and 14 bases lay between the germline ends. The CDR3 length is 15 residues. The CDR3: CASSPSTETYNEQFF. In DNA form, the CDR3 reads TGCGCCAGCAGCCCCTCGACGGAAACTTACAATGAGCAGTTCTTC.

This clonotype was seen a handful of times. A much bigger clone sits one base away, suggesting this may be a read error. V is TRBV28 and J is TRBJ1-1, with a tentative D call TRBD1 (5 bases). CDR3 size: 15 residues. The V gene's germline CDR1 is MDHEN and CDR2 SYDVKM. DNA for the CDR3: TGTGTCAGCAGTTTAAACCGGGGCCCGAACACTGAAGCTTTCTTT. Protein sequence: CVSSLNRGPNTEAFF.

The table lists this clonotype with many counts. The rearrangement links TRBV7-2 to TRBJ2-7, with TRBD2 matching over 10 bases. Unmatched junction bases numbered 5, after V lost 5 bases and J lost 1 base. Looked up from germline, CDR1 is SGHTA and CDR2 is FQGNSA. CDR3 size: 15 residues. CDR3 residues: CASSDGLADSYEQYF. The CDR3 coding sequence is TGTGCCAGCAGCGACGGACTAGCGGATTCCTACGAGCAGTACTTC. Complete variable domain (other parts from reference TRBV7-2 and TRBJ2-7): GAGVSQSPSNKVTEKGKDVELRCDPISGHTALYWYRQSLGQGLEFLIYFQGNSAPDKSGLPSDRFSAERTGGSVSTLTIQRTQQEDSAVYLCASSDGLADSYEQYFGPGTRLTVT.

Comment on this clonotype: Compared with germline, one end of the junction differs, possibly owing to a read error. The chain joins TRBV7-3 to TRBJ2-3, with 13 positions matching TRBD2. This CDR3 comprises 19 residues. CDR1 is SGHTA and CDR2 is FQGTGA in the germline V gene. CDR3: CTSSFFRTSGRMRTDTQYF. In nucleotides, the CDR3 is TGTACCAGCAGCTTCTTCCGGACTAGCGGGAGAATGAGAACAGATACGCAGTATTTT.

This chain uses TRBV4-1 with TRBJ2-7; 7 bases line up with TRBD1. With V trimmed by 4 bases and J by 2 bases, 8 bases remained unmatched. Germline CDR1 MGHRA, CDR2 YSYEKL. CDR3 length: 15 residues. As DNA, the CDR3 is TGCGCCAGCAGCCTTCTGATGGACAGGACCTACGAGCAGTACTTC. Its translation is CASSLLMDRTYEQYF.

A few counts support this clonotype. The chain links TRBV3-1 to TRBJ1-1, with D perhaps matching TRBD1 (6 bases). V was pared by 7 bases and J by 6 bases, with 12 bases between. The CDR3 has 12 amino acids. Looked up from germline, CDR1 is LGHDT and CDR2 is YNNKEL (reference sequence). In DNA form, the CDR3 reads TGTGCCAGCACCGGGACATTATCTGAAGCTTTCTTT. Translated, it gives CASTGTLSEAFF.

This clonotype was counted ten times or more. This chain's CDR3 is CSYSGTSGRATLEQYF. The CDR3, as DNA: TGCAGTTATTCCGGGACTAGCGGGAGGGCCACCCTCGAGCAGTACTTC. The rearrangement joins TRBV20-1 to TRBJ2-7; 16 nucleotides line up with TRBD2. V trimming: 8 bases; J trimming: 6 bases; junction bases outside the gene matches: 13. The length of the CDR3 is 16 residues. CDR1 and CDR2 from the germline V gene are DFQATT and SNEGSKA (reference sequence).

This clonotype was recorded many times. This CDR3 reads CASSASASLGDGYTF. As DNA, the CDR3 is TGTGCCAGCAGTGCCTCCGCCTCTTTAGGGGATGGCTACACCTTC. The V call is TRBV6-1, the J call TRBJ1-2; weak D call: TRBD1 (5 bases). The CDR3 consists of 15 residues. CDR1 is MNHNS and CDR2 is SASEGT in the germline V gene. V was trimmed by 4 bases and J by 6 bases, leaving 18 bases between them.